The text below deals with one TCR beta chain. Its specificity is unknown. This table comes from immunoSEQ multiplex PCR, and its TCRdb copy is limited to in-frame clones, with some not included. The sample has over 85,000 clones; around 90% are singletons. The data were obtained in a study of T cell responses to AZD1222 COVID-19 vaccine. As for the study in general: Pooling covered second doses at about 4 or about 12 weeks. Study-wide findings and caveats: Epitopes outside B.1.351 and B.1.1.7 mutated regions reportedly drew nearly half of spike TCRs. The study identified only five to seven AZD1222 recipients as seropositive at baseline.

The CDR3 has 15 residues. Trimming cost V 6 bases and J 7 bases; bases outside gene matches: 14. Germline V gene data show CDR1 as MDHEN and CDR2 as SYDVKM. This sequence was found in an adult in good health. The sample was peripheral blood, taken on day 0 of AZD1222 vaccination. The chain carries TRBV28 and TRBJ2-5, with TRBD1 identical over 7 bases. The CDR3 here is CASRGDSLGRGTQYF. CDR3 in DNA: TGTGCCAGCAGGGGGGACAGCCTGGGAAGGGGGACCCAGTACTTC.